This note documents a single TCR beta chain sequence. The assay was immunoSEQ multiplex PCR, and TCRdb's table has in-frame clones only and misses some. The data hold approximately 83,000 clones, with almost 95% observed a single time. These data originate in a study of T cell changes during pregnancy in multiple sclerosis. The CDR3 extends over 16 amino acids. The trim removed 5 bases at V and 6 bases at J, leaving 12 bases unmatched. CDR1 SEHNR and CDR2 FQNEAQ come from the germline V gene (reference sequence). The receptor was isolated from a female donor with multiple sclerosis, enrolled in a pregnancy study. The sequenced sample was peripheral blood, obtained in the third trimester of pregnancy. This chain links TRBV7-9 with TRBJ2-3, with 9 bases lining up with TRBD2. The CDR3 DNA reads as TGTGCCAGCAGCGGATTAAGCGGGAGGTCGTCCGATACGCAGTATTTT. This codes for CASSGLSGRSSDTQYF.